The 10 T cell receptor beta chains below were found in one sample sequenced in a study. MiXCR, run by TCRdb on the 5' RACE reads, gives a single entry per CDR3 protein. The sample has about 32,000 distinct CDR3 sequences; roughly 24% are singletons. The sample consisted of memory CD4+ T cells sorted from blood. Documented subset: memory CD4+ T cells, CD4+CD45RO+CD25-. All receptors come from a female donor with breast cancer.

By share, this clonotype counts as medium-sized. V is TRBV7-2 and J is TRBJ2-3; no firm D call. This CDR3 spans 12 amino acids. Trimming stripped 4 bases from V and 9 bases from J, with 11 bases between. Germline CDR1 is SGHTA and CDR2 is FQGNSA. The CDR3 loop reads CASSSRHKTQYF. The CDR3 DNA follows: TGTGCCAGCAGCTCAAGGCACAAGACGCAGTATTTT.

The sample holds many counts of this clonotype. V and J are TRBV27 and TRBJ1-3; TRBD1 might be the D (6 bases). The CDR3 is made up of 15 amino acids. Germline assignment: CDR1 MNHEY and CDR2 SMNVEV (reference sequence). V was pared by 6 bases and J by 3 bases, with 15 bases between. The CDR3 protein is CASSSGQGYGNTIYF. The DNA for the CDR3 is TGTGCCAGCAGCTCGGGACAAGGATATGGAAACACCATATATTTT.

This clonotype was found many times. CDR3 DNA sequence: TGCGCCAGCAGCCAAGACCCTACGGCCTATGAGCAGTTCTTC. It is translated as CASSQDPTAYEQFF. This sequence joins TRBV4-1 and TRBJ2-1; D is unclear. The CDR3 is 14 amino acids. V lost 0 bases, J lost 8 bases, and 11 bases lay in between. CDR1 is MGHRA, CDR2 YSYEKL, per germline.

The CDR3 region has the DNA TGTGCCACCAGTTTATCAGGGAACACTGAAGCTTTCTTT. This encodes CATSLSGNTEAFF. The genes are TRBV24-1 and TRBJ1-1, with D unresolved. V lost 6 bases and J 1 base, leaving 8 bases between the germline ends. The CDR3 runs 13 residues. Germline CDR1 and CDR2: KGHDR and SFDVKD.

CDR3 sequence reads: CASSVGGTDYEQYF. CDR3 nucleotide sequence: TGTGCCAGCAGCGTAGGAGGGACAGACTACGAGCAGTACTTC. This chain connects TRBV9 to TRBJ2-7, with TRBD1 identical over 7 bases. The CDR3 totals 14 residues. Looked up from germline, CDR1 is SGDLS and CDR2 is YYNGEE. The V and J ends lost 0 bases and 3 bases, in that order; junction bases with no gene match: 3. Complete variable domain (other parts from reference TRBV9 and TRBJ2-7): DSGVTQTPKHLITATGQRVTLRCSPRSGDLSVYWYQQSLDQGLQFLIQYYNGEERAKGNILERFSAQQFPDLHSELNLSSLELGDSALYFCASSVGGTDYEQYFGPGTRLTVT.

V gene TRBV9 combines with J gene TRBJ2-1; D ambiguous. The CDR3 has 12 amino acids. V dropped 0 bases and J dropped 7 bases, with 5 bases sitting between them. From germline, CDR1 is SGDLS and CDR2 YYNGEE. The CDR3 loop reads CASSVGNNEQFF. The CDR3 DNA follows: TGTGCCAGCAGCGTAGGGAATAATGAGCAGTTCTTC.

The chain couples TRBV7-9 to TRBJ2-7, with unresolved D. The germline CDR1 and CDR2 sequences are SEHNR and FQNEAQ (reference sequence). The CDR3 covers 10 residues. CDR3 sequence: CAVESNEQYF. CDR3 sequence (DNA): TGTGCTGTCGAGAGCAACGAGCAGTACTTC.

The chain recombines TRBV7-6 with TRBJ1-2; TRBD1 matches 9 bases. The length of the CDR3 is 13 residues. CDR1 and CDR2 (germline): SGHVS, FNYEAQ. Unmatched junction bases numbered 4, after V lost 5 bases and J lost 6 bases. In nucleotides, the CDR3 is TGTGCCAGCAGCACCACAGGGGGCGATGGCTACACCTTC. This gives the protein CASSTTGGDGYTF.

This clonotype was detected only a few times. The rearrangement links TRBV6-1 to TRBJ1-1; no clear D. V shed 1 base and J shed 8 bases, with 8 bases lying between them. The CDR3 totals 12 residues. Germline assignment: CDR1 MNHNS and CDR2 SASEGT. CDR3 residues: CASSEVGGEAFF. The DNA of the CDR3 is TGTGCCAGCAGTGAAGTAGGAGGAGAAGCTTTCTTT.

J is TRBJ2-7 and V is TRBV9; 7 nucleotides agree with TRBD1. Germline V gene data show CDR1 as SGDLS and CDR2 as YYNGEE. Trimming took 4 bases from V and 3 from J; bases not matched to a gene: 7. The CDR3 is 14 amino acids. CDR3 region: CASSPPDRDYEQYF. The DNA of the CDR3 is TGTGCCAGCAGCCCCCCAGACAGGGACTACGAGCAGTACTTC.